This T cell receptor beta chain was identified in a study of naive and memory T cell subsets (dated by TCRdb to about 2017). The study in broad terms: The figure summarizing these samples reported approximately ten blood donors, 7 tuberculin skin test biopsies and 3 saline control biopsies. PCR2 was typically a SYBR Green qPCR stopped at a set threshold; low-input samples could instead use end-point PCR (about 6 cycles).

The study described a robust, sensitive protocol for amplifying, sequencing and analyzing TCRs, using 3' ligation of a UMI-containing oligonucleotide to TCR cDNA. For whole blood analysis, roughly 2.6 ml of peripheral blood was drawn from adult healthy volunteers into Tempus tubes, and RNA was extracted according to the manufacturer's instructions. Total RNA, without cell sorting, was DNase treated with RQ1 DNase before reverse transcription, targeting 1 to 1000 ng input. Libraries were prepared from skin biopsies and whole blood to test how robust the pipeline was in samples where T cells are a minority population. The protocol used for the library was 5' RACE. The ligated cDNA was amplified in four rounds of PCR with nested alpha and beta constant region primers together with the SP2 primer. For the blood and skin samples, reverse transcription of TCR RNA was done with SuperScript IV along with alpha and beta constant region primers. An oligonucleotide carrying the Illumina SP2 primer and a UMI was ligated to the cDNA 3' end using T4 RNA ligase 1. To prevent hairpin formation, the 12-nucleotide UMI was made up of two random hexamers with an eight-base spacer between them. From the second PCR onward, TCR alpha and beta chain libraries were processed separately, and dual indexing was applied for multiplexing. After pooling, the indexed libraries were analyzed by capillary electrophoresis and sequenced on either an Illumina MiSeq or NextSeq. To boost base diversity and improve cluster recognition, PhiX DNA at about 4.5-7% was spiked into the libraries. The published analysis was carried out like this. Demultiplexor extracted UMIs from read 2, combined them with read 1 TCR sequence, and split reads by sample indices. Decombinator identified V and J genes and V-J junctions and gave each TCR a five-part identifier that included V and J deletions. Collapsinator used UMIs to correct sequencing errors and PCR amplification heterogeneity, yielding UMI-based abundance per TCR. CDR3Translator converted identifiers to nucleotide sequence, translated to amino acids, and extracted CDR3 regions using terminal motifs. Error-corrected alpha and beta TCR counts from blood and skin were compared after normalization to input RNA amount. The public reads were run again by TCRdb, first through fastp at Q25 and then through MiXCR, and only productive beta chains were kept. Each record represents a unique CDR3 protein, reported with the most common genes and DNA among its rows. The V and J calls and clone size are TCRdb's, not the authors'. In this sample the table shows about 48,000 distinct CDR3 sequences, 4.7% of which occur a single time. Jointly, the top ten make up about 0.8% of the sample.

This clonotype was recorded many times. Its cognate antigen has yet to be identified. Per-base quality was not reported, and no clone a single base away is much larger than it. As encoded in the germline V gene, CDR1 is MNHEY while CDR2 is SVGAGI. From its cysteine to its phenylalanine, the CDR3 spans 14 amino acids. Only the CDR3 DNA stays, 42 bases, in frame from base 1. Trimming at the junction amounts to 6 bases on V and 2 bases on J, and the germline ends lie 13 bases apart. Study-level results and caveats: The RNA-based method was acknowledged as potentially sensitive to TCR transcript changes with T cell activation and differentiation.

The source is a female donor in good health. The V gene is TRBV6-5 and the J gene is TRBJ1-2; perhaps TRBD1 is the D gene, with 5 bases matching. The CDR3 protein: CASRPLDRNYGYTF. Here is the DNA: TGTGCCAGCAGGCCGCTCGACAGAAACTATGGCTACACCTTC.